This T cell receptor (beta chain) was identified during a study of tumour-infiltrating T cells in Burkitt lymphoma. Study summary: This cohort included all epidemiological subtypes of Burkitt lymphoma. Survival, overall and progression-free, tracked with productive clonality. Study results and caveats: Several public clonotypes recurred in numerous Burkitt lymphoma patients.

Profiling relied on immunoSEQ multiplex PCR, and the TCRdb table lists in-frame clones only, not all of them. The sample holds about 4,800 clones; about an eighth are singletons and the top ten take about 26%. With regard to this clone: Its antigen is unknown.

J gave up 10 bases and V 5 bases, and 7 bases lay outside the gene matches. The CDR3 loop spans 14 amino acids. Germline CDR1 SGHNT, CDR2 YYREEE (reference sequence). The specimen sequenced was tumor tissue. The receptor was derived from a human donor with Burkitt lymphoma. The chain couples TRBV5-4 to TRBJ2-1; 12 positions match TRBD2. CDR3 in DNA: TGTGCCAGCAGGACTAGCGGGAGTTCATGGGAGCAGTTCTTC. This encodes CASRTSGSSWEQFF.